This T cell receptor (beta chain) was sequenced for a study of T cell responses to AZD1222 COVID-19 vaccine. Study-level information: Investigators merged groups given second doses at roughly 4 or roughly 12 weeks.

As regards this clone: Its antigen remains unknown.

Study-level points and caveats: It was only after the peak T cell response that any repertoires were sampled. Nearly half of the spike-specific TCRs reportedly recognize variant regions that carry no mutations. The donor group comprised mostly white British people and more females; the analysis possibly underestimated clonal diversity.

Sequencing used immunoSEQ multiplex PCR; TCRdb keeps in-frame clones, though not all of them. Of 180,000 or so clones in the sample, around 94% were seen once. Source: peripheral blood, taken on day 0 of AZD1222 vaccination. This sequence was found in an adult in good health.

The CDR3 bases are TGTGCCAGCAGCTTAGGATTGGTTGTGACTCCAGATACGCAGTATTTT. This gives the protein CASSLGLVVTPDTQYF. V usage is TRBV7-3 and J usage is TRBJ2-3; D ambiguous. The V and J ends lost 2 bases and 4 bases respectively, with 16 bases between them. This CDR3 spans 16 amino acids. Per the germline V gene, CDR1 is SGHTA and CDR2 is FQGTGA.